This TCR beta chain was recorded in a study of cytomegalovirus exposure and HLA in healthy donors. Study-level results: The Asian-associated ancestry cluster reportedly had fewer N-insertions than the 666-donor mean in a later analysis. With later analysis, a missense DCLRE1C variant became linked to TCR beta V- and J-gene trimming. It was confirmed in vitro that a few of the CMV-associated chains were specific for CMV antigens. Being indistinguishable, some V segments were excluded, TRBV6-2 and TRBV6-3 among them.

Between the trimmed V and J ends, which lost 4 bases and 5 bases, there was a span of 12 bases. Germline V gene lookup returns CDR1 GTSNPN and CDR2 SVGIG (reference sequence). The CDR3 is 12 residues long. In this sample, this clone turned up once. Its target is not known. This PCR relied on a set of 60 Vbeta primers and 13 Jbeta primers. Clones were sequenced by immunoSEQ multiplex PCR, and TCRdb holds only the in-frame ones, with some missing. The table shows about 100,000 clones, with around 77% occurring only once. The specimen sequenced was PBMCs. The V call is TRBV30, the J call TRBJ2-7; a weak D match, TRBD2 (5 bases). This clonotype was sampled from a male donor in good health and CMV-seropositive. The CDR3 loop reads CAWTVRGNEQYF. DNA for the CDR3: TGTGCCTGGACCGTACGGGGTAACGAGCAGTACTTC.